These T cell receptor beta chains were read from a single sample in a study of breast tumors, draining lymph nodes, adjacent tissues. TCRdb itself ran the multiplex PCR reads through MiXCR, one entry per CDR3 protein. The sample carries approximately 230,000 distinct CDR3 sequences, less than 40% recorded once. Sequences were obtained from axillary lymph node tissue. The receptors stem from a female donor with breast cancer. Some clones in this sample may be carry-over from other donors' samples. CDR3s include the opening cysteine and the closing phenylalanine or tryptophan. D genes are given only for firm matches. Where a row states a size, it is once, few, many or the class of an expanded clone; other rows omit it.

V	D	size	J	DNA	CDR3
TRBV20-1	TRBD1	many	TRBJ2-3	TGCAGTGCCCGGACAGGGGGCACAGATACGCAGTATTTT	CSARTGGTDTQYF
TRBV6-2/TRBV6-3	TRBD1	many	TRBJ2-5	TGTGCCAGCAGTCCCCTCACCGGGACAGGGGTAGAGACCCAGTACTTC	CASSPLTGTGVETQYF
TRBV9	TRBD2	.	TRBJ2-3	TGTGCCAGCAGCGCCGGGGGGACCGGAGATACGCAGTATTTT	CASSAGGTGDTQYF
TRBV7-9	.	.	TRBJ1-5	TGTGCCAGCAGCTCGACAGCCTCTAGCAATCAGCCCCAGCATTTT	CASSSTASSNQPQHF
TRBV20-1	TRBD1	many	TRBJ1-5	TGCAGTGCTAGCGGGGGACAGGGGTACAATCAGCCCCAGCATTTT	CSASGGQGYNQPQHF
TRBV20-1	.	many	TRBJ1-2	TGCAGTGCTAACCCGCAGGGTGGCGGTGGCTACACCTTC	CSANPQGGGGYTF
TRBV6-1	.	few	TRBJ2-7	TGTGCCAGCAGGGCTGGGGCGGTACAGGGATACCCCTACGAGCAGTACTTC	CASRAGAVQGYPYEQYF
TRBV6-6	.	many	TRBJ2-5	TGTGCCAGCAGCCGGGACCAATTGTACTTC	CASSRDQLYF
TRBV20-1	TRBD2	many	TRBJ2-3	TGCAGTGCTGCTAGCGGAAAAACAGATACGCAGTATTTT	CSAASGKTDTQYF
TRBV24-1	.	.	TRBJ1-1	TGTGCCACCAGTGACCCCACAGGGTCTGGCACTGAAGCTTTCTTT	CATSDPTGSGTEAFF
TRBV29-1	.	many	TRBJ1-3	TGCAGCGTTTTACCGGCCTCTGGAAACACCATATATTTT	CSVLPASGNTIYF
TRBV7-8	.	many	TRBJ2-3	TGTGCCAGCAGCTTACCGGGGACCGTGGGGCAGTATTTT	CASSLPGTVGQYF
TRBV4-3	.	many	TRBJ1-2	TGCGCCAGCAGCCCTTGGGCACGAAAGGGCTATGGCTACACCTTC	CASSPWARKGYGYTF
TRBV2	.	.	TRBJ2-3	TGTGCCAGCGGTGGGGACAATGAGCAGTATTTT	CASGGDNEQYF
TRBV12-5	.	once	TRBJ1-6	TGTGCTAGTGGCAATACCCAAGACTTT	CASGNTQDF
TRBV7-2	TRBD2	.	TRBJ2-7	TGTGCCAGCAGCTTGGGACTAGCGGGATCAGGGGAGCAGTACTTC	CASSLGLAGSGEQYF
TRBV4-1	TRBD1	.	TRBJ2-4	TGCGCCAGCAGCCACCGGGACAGGGGTATAGGAAACATTCAGTACTTC	CASSHRDRGIGNIQYF
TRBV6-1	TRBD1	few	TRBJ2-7	TGTGCCAGCAGTGAATTGGGACAGGGTAGACACGAGCAGTACTTC	CASSELGQGRHEQYF
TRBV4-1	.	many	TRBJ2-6	TGCGCCAGCAGCCAATTTGAGGTGGCCTCTGGGGCCAACGTCCTGACTTTC	CASSQFEVASGANVLTF
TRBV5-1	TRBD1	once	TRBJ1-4	TGCGCCAGCAGCTTGGTGGTACAGGGGGAACTGTTTTTT	CASSLVVQGELFF
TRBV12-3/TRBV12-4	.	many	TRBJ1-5	TGTGCCAGCACGGGGAGGAATCAGCCCCAGCATTTT	CASTGRNQPQHF
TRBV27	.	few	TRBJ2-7	TGTGCCAGCAGTTTGGGGGCGCCGGGACGAGCCTCCTACGAGCAGTACTTC	CASSLGAPGRASYEQYF
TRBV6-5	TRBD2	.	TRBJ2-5	TGTGCCAGCAGGACTTTAACGGGGGGTCCGCAAGAGACCCAGTACTTC	CASRTLTGGPQETQYF
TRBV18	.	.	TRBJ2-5	TGTGCCAGCTCATACTGGACGGAAGGGACCCAGTACTTC	CASSYWTEGTQYF
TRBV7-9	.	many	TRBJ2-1	TGTGCCAGCAGCCAAAACAGCAATGAGCAGTTCTTC	CASSQNSNEQFF
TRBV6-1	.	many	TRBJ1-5	TGTGCCAGCAGTGACTTAATCAGGGTGGGCAATCAGCCCCAGCATTTT	CASSDLIRVGNQPQHF
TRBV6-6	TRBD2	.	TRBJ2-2	TGTGCCAGCAGTCACTCGCGGGAGAGGTCTTCCCGGGAGCTGTTTTTT	CASSHSRERSSRELFF
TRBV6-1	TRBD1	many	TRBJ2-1	TGTGCCAGCAGTAGAGGCCGACCGGGACAGGGTTACAATGAGCAGTTCTTC	CASSRGRPGQGYNEQFF
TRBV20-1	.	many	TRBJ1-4	TGCAGTGCTAGAGATCTGGAGAATGAAAAACTGTTTTTT	CSARDLENEKLFF
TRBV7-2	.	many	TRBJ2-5	TGTGCCAGCAGCTTCTTCGCTGGAACCCAGTACTTC	CASSFFAGTQYF
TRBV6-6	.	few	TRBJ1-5	TGTGCCAGCAGTAACCGGGAGAGGGGCAGCAATCAGCCCCAGCATTTT	CASSNRERGSNQPQHF
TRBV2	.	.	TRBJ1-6	TGTGCCAGCAACGGAGGGGTCGGGAATTCACCCCTCCACTTT	CASNGGVGNSPLHF
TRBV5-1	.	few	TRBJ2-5	TGCGCCAGCAGCCCGGAAGGGGAAGAGACCCAGTACTTC	CASSPEGEETQYF
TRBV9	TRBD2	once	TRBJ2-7	TGTGCCAGCAGCGGGGGACTAGCGGGAAATTCCTACGAGCAGTACTTC	CASSGGLAGNSYEQYF
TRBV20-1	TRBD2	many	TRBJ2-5	TGCAGTGCTAGATTGGGGGGGACGCAAGAGACCCAGTACTTC	CSARLGGTQETQYF
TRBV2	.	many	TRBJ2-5	TGTGCCAGCAGTCCAAGGACTGGTTCGCAGGAGACCCAGTACTTC	CASSPRTGSQETQYF
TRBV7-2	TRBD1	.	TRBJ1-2	TGTGCCAGCAGCTTAGGACTAGCGGGACAGCTCTATGGCTACACCTTC	CASSLGLAGQLYGYTF
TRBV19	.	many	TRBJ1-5	TGTGCCAGTAGTGGTTTTGGAGGAGGGAAGCAGCCCCAGCATTTT	CASSGFGGGKQPQHF
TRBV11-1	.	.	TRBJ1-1	TGTGCCAGCAGCCCCCGAATGAACACTGAAGCTTTCTTT	CASSPRMNTEAFF
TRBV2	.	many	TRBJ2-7	TGTGCCAGCAGTACCGGGGCCTACGAGCAGTACTTC	CASSTGAYEQYF
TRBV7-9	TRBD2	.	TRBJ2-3	TGTGCCAGCAGCTTAAGCGGGAGGAGGGATACGCAGTATTTT	CASSLSGRRDTQYF
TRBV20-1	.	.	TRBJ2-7	TGCAGTGCTAGAGGCTTTAGCGAATCCGCCTCCTACGAGCAGTACTTC	CSARGFSESASYEQYF
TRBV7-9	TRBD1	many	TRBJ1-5	TGTGCCAGCAGCTTGGCAGGGGGCGGTCAGCCCCAGCATTTT	CASSLAGGGQPQHF
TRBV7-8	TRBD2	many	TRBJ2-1	TGTGCCAGCAGCTTAGCTTGGGCTACTAGCGGGGGGGGAAATGAGCAGTTCTTC	CASSLAWATSGGGNEQFF
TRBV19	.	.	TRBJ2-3	TGTGCCAGTAGTAGGAGGGGAACGGATACGCAGTATTTT	CASSRRGTDTQYF
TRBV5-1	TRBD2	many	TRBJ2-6	TGCGCCAGCAGCTTGGGAGGGAGGGACTCTGGGGCCAACGTCCTGACTTTC	CASSLGGRDSGANVLTF
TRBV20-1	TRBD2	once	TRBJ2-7	TGCAGTGCTAGTAAACCTAGCGGACGATACGAGCAGTACTTC	CSASKPSGRYEQYF
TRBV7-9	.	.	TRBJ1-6	TGTGCCAGCAGCTTATACGCAGATAATTCACCCCTCCACTTT	CASSLYADNSPLHF
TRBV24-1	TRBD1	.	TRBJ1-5	TGTGCCACCAGTGATAGTCGGACAGGGGGCTCTCGGCCCCAGCATTTT	CATSDSRTGGSRPQHF
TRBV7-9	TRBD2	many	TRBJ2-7	TGTGCCAGCAGCTTCTTCACGACTAGCCGTCGCGAGCAGTACTTC	CASSFFTTSRREQYF
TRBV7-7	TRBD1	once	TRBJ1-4	TGTGCTAGCTCGGGGGGACAGGAAAAACTGTTTTTT	CASSGGQEKLFF
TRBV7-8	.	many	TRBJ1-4	TGTGCCAGCAACAAAGGGGGGGTTAATGAAAAACTGTTTTTT	CASNKGGVNEKLFF